The clone carrying this T cell receptor (beta chain) appeared many times. As yet, its antigen is unknown. TCRdb re-analysed the reads in MiXCR, keeping a single row per CDR3 protein. Found here are about 310,000 distinct CDR3 sequences, about 25% of them singletons; the top ten hold about an eighth. V was trimmed by 7 bases and J by 1 base, leaving 17 bases between them. The CDR3 covers 16 residues. Germline CDR1 reads SEHNR; CDR2 reads FQNEAQ (reference sequence). The data derive from a study of T cell repertoires in cytomegalovirus infection. Across the whole study: Used in the study were CMV epitopes, some recently identified and HLA-C-restricted, others well-studied and HLA-B-restricted. Public TCR beta signatures indicated both CMV infection and matching HLA type. Whole-study findings and limits: Dominant in the ex vivo response were TCR beta clonotypes restricted by HLA-C and specific for CMV. Frequencies of public TCR beta families were cumulated, and this identified carriers of CMV plus the relevant HLA.

Sequencing used cultured PBMCs, obtained from culture after CMV antigen stimulation. This chain joins TRBV7-9 and TRBJ2-1; possible D gene TRBD2, 5 bases. The sequence was obtained from a human donor in good health (CMV status not recorded). Some clones in this sample may be carry-over from other donors' samples. The CDR3 reads CASTESMSGSYNEQFF. Written as DNA, the CDR3 is TGTGCCAGCACCGAATCTATGAGCGGTTCCTACAATGAGCAGTTCTTC.